A selection of T cell receptor beta chains follows, all from one sample in a study of shared clonotypes between healthy human individuals. TCRdb's table, derived via immunoSEQ multiplex PCR, lists solely in-frame clones and lacks some. This table holds around 2.3 million clones, 90% to 96% found once. Source material: naive CD4+ T cells sorted from blood. These receptor sequences come from a man between 18 and 29 years old in good health. The CDR3 runs from the conserved cysteine through the conserved F or W. D genes are given only for firm matches.

v_call	j_call	d_call	cdr3_nt	cdr3_aa
TRBV2	TRBJ1-3	.	TGTGCCAGCAGTCCAGTCCCTGGAAACACCATATATTTT	CASSPVPGNTIYF
TRBV5-1	TRBJ2-7	.	TGCGCCAGCAGCTTGAGGGGCGATTCCTACGAGCAGTACTTC	CASSLRGDSYEQYF
TRBV28	TRBJ1-5	.	TGTGCCAGCAGTCCATCGGGTGAGGGGAGCAATCAGCCCCAGCATTTT	CASSPSGEGSNQPQHF
TRBV11-2	TRBJ2-7	.	TGTGCCAGCAGCTTAGGACCCCAAAGCTCCTACGAGCAGTACTTC	CASSLGPQSSYEQYF
TRBV6-5	TRBJ2-5	.	TGTGCCAGCAGCGATCGAGAGACCCAGTACTTC	CASSDRETQYF
TRBV19	TRBJ1-5	.	TGTGCCAGTAGCCCGGGACGGCAGCCCCAGCATTTT	CASSPGRQPQHF
TRBV7-3	TRBJ1-1	.	TGTGCCAGCAGCTACGACGACAGAAACACTGAAGCTTTCTTT	CASSYDDRNTEAFF
TRBV7-9	TRBJ1-5	TRBD1	TGTGCCAGCAGCCTGGACAGGGAAAATCAGCCCCAGCATTTT	CASSLDRENQPQHF
TRBV5-1	TRBJ2-7	TRBD1	TGCGCCAGCAGCTTGGGTGGGACAGGCGTCTACGAGCAGTACTTC	CASSLGGTGVYEQYF
TRBV11-2	TRBJ2-1	.	TGTGCCAGCAGCTTAGATAATTCCCGGAGCAATGAGCAGTTCTTC	CASSLDNSRSNEQFF
TRBV6-6	TRBJ1-1	.	TGTGCCACGATTGGGGGGGGGCGGGCGGACACTGAAGCTTTCTTT	CATIGGGRADTEAFF
TRBV6-1	TRBJ2-3	.	TGTGCCAGCAAAGTACCGGGGGCCGATACGCAGTATTTT	CASKVPGADTQYF
TRBV11-2	TRBJ2-7	TRBD2	TGTGCCAGCAGCTTCACTAGCGGGACATCCGAGCAGTACTTC	CASSFTSGTSEQYF